This T cell receptor beta chain was obtained from a study of T cell repertoires in cytomegalovirus infection. About the research overall: Both CMV infection and a matching HLA type were indicated by public TCR beta signatures.

Concerning this clonotype itself: Its antigen is not known.

Germline lookup yields CDR1 MNHEY and CDR2 SMNVEV (reference sequence). Trimming took 3 bases from V and 6 from J, leaving 3 bases between them. The CDR3 totals 11 residues. TCRdb re-called the reads with MiXCR, one entry per CDR3 protein. The table lists hundreds of thousands of distinct CDR3 sequences, 10% to 12% of them singletons. Findings of the study overall: Accumulated public TCR beta family frequency recognized individuals carrying CMV together with the relevant HLA. Ex vivo responses were dominated by HLA-C-restricted CMV-specific TCR beta clonotypes.

The sequenced sample was PBMCs. The V call is TRBV27, the J call TRBJ1-5; no clear D gene. The TCR originated in a human donor in good health (CMV status not recorded). Some clones in this sample may be carry-over from other donors' samples. The CDR3 DNA reads TGTGCCAGCAGTTTTTGTCAGCCCCAGCATTTT. It translates to CASSFCQPQHF.